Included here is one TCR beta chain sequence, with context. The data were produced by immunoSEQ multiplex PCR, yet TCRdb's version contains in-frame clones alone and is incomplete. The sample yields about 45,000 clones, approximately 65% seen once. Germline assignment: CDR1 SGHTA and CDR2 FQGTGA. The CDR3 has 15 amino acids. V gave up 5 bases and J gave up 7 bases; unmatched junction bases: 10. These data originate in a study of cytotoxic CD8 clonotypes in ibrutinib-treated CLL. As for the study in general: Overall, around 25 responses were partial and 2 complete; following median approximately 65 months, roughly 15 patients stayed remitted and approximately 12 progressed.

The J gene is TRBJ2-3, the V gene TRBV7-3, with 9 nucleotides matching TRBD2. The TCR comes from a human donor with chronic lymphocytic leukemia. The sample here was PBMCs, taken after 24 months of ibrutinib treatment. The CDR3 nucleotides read TGTGCCAGCAGCCCCTTGGGCGGGGGGGGAAATACGCAGTATTTT. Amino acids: CASSPLGGGGNTQYF.